The entry below describes one T cell receptor (beta chain). Reverse transcription of 0.5 to 1 ug RNA was carried out with random hexamers. The method of amplification for TCR beta CDR3 was immunoSEQ multiplex PCR, covering 54 Vbeta and 13 Jbeta. TCRdb passed the immunoSEQ multiplex PCR reads through MiXCR, listing each CDR3 protein once. The sample lists roughly 130,000 distinct CDR3 sequences, nearly 95% occurring once. This sample is drawn from a study of CD8 T cells in Susac syndrome. The CDR3 has 13 residues. J lost 10 bases, V lost 5 bases, and 7 bases had no gene match. Sequencing of TCR beta was performed on blood CD8+ T cells and on blood CD4+ T cells.

V gene TRBV12-3 or TRBV12-4 combines with J gene TRBJ2-1; the match to TRBD1 covers 8 bases. The clonotype was recovered from a human donor in good health. The specimen was CD4+ T cells from PBMCs. The CDR3 sequence is CASSPRQGNEQFF. In DNA form, the CDR3 reads TGTGCCAGCAGTCCCCGACAGGGGAACGAGCAGTTCTTC.